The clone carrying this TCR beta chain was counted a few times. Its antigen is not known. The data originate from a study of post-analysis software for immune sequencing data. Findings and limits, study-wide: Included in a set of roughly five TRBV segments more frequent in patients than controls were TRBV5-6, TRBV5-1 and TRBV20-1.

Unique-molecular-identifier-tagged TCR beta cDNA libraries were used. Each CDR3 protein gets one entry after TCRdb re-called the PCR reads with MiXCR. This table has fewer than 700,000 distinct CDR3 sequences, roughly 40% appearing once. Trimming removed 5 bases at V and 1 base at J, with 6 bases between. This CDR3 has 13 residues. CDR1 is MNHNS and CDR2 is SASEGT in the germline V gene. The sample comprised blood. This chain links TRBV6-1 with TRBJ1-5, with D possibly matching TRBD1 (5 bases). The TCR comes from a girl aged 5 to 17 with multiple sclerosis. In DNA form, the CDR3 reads TGTGCCAGCAGTCGACAGAGCAATCAGCCCCAGCATTTT. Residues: CASSRQSNQPQHF.